The clone carrying this T cell receptor (beta chain) was seen a few times. Per the authors' pipeline: From reference gene primer amplification, estimates of nucleated cell counts were derived. Libraries were prepared by immunoSEQ multiplex PCR; TCRdb keeps only in-frame clonotypes and omits some of them. D and trimming come from the DNA, and the V and J calls and clone size come from that table. The table has almost 300,000 clones, approximately 89% seen once. The sample originates from a study of blood T cell repertoires in COVID-19. CDR1 SQVTM and CDR2 ANQGSEA come from the germline V gene. The CDR3 is 14 residues long. V shed 6 bases and J 5 bases; nucleotides not matched to a gene: 12.

Source material: peripheral blood. This clonotype was obtained from a woman in her twenties or thirties with COVID-19, enrolled during active disease. The chain combines TRBV29-1 with TRBJ1-2; 7 nucleotides agree with TRBD1. The CDR3 here is CSVRATGPEYGYTF. CDR3 coding DNA: TGCAGCGTCCGAGCGACAGGGCCGGAATATGGCTACACCTTC.